The sample holds a few counts of the clone carrying this TCR beta chain. Its specificity is unknown. The sample belongs to a study of identical twins. Study conclusions and caveats: Beta out-of-frame sequences showed weaker excess twin sharing.

Using its own MiXCR run on the 5' RACE reads, TCRdb lists one record per CDR3 protein. The data hold 250,000 to 300,000 distinct CDR3 sequences, with more than 8% observed a single time. The sample also formed part of further work on yellow fever vaccine responses in identical twins. Per that paper: Twins reportedly had a vaccine T cell response that seemed partly convergent, partly personalized.

Specimen: CD8+ T cells sorted from blood. The receptor was isolated from a young woman in good health.

The DNA for the CDR3 is TGTGCCAGCAGTTTCCTCCTACTAGCGGGATTCGAGCAGTACTTC. As protein: CASSFLLLAGFEQYF. The rearrangement joins TRBV28 to TRBJ2-7; 10 nucleotides agree with TRBD2. The CDR3 runs to 15 residues. From germline, CDR1 is MDHEN and CDR2 SYDVKM. V shed 3 bases and J 6 bases; nucleotides not matched to a gene: 8.